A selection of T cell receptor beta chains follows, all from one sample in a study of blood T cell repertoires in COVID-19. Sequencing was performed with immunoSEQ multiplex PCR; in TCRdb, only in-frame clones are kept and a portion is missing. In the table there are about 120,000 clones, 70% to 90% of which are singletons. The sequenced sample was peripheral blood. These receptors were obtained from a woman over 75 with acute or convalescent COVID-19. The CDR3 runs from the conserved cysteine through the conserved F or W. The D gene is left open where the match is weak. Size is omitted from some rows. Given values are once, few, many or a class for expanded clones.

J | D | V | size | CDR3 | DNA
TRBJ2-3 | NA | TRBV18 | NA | CASSPPYGTDTQYF | TGTGCCAGCTCACCACCGTACGGGACAGATACGCAGTATTTT
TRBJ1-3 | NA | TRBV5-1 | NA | CASSLAGTGNTIYF | TGCGCCAGCAGCTTGGCCGGGACTGGAAACACCATATATTTT
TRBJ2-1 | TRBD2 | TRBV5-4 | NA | CASTFGVGGRLYNEQFF | TGTGCCAGCACCTTTGGGGTCGGCGGGAGGCTGTACAATGAGCAGTTCTTC
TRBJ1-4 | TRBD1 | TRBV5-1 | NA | CASSPTGQEKLFF | TGCGCCAGCAGCCCTACGGGACAGGAAAAACTGTTTTTT
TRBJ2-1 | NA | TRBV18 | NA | CASSPTMENEQFF | TGTGCCAGCTCACCGACCATGGAGAATGAGCAGTTCTTC
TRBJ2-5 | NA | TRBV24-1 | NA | CATSDVGGLETQYF | TGTGCCACCAGTGATGTCGGGGGGCTAGAGACCCAGTACTTC
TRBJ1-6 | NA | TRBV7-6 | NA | CASSLSPDSPLHF | TGTGCCAGCAGCTTATCTCCCGATTCACCCCTCCACTTT
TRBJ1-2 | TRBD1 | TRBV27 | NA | CASSFRVEGAQYHF | TGTGCCAGCAGTTTTCGGGTGGAGGGGGCCCAGTACCACTTC
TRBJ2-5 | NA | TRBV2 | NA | CASSVTSNQETQYF | TGTGCCAGCAGTGTAACTAGCAACCAAGAGACCCAGTACTTC
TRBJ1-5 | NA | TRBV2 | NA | CASSQEYSNQPQHF | TGTGCCAGCAGTCAGGAATATAGCAATCAGCCCCAGCATTTT
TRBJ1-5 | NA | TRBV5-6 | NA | CASSWGQGNQPQHF | TGTGCCAGCAGCTGGGGGCAGGGGAATCAGCCCCAGCATTTT
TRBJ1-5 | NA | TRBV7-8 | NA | CASSLGVGRQPQHF | TGTGCCAGCAGCTTAGGCGTGGGCCGCCAGCCCCAGCATTTT
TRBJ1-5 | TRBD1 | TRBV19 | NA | CASSVPDRDAQPQHF | TGTGCCAGTTCAGTCCCGGACAGGGATGCTCAGCCCCAGCATTTT
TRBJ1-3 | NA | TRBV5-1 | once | CASSLKAGEGTIYF | TGCGCCAGCAGCTTGAAGGCCGGGGAGGGCACCATATATTTT
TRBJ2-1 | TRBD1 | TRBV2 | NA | CASTGGGEQFF | TGTGCCAGCACAGGGGGCGGTGAGCAGTTCTTC
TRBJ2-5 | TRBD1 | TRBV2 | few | CATEEGQGQETQYF | TGTGCCACCGAAGAGGGACAGGGACAAGAGACCCAGTACTTC
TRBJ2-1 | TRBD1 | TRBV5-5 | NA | CASSLEQGAYNEQFF | TGTGCCAGCAGCTTGGAGCAGGGGGCCTACAATGAGCAGTTCTTC
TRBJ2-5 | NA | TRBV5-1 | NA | CASSLTAQETQYF | TGCGCCAGCAGCCTGACAGCCCAAGAGACCCAGTACTTC
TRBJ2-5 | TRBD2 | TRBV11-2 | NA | CASTLGGRERETQYF | TGTGCCAGCACCCTGGGAGGGAGGGAGAGAGAGACCCAGTACTTC
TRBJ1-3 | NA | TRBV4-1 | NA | CASSPFSGGGYAIYF | TGCGCCAGCAGCCCTTTTTCGGGGGGCGGTTATGCCATATATTTT
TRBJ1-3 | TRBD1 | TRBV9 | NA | CASSASGTGVGNTIYF | TGTGCCAGCAGCGCATCGGGGACAGGGGTTGGAAACACCATATATTTT
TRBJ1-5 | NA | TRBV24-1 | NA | CATSESAGNNQPQHF | TGTGCCACCAGTGAATCCGCAGGGAACAATCAGCCCCAGCATTTT
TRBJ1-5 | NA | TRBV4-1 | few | CASSQDPRAGNQPQHF | TGCGCCAGCAGCCAAGACCCCAGGGCAGGAAATCAGCCCCAGCATTTT
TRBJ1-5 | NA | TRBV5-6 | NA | CASSRRDSNQPQHF | TGTGCCAGCAGCAGGAGGGACAGCAATCAGCCCCAGCATTTT
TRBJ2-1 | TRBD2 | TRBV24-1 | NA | CATESASGKYNEQFF | TGTGCCACCGAATCGGCTAGCGGGAAATACAATGAGCAGTTCTTC
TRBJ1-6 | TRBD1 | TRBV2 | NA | CASRAGTGETPLHF | TGTGCCAGCAGGGCCGGGACAGGGGAGACACCCCTCCACTTT
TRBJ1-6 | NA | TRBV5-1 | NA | CASSLWGDHSPLHF | TGCGCCAGCAGCTTGTGGGGGGATCATTCACCCCTCCACTTT
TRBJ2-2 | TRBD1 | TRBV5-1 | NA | CASSLAAGGDYTGELFF | TGCGCCAGCAGCTTGGCCGCAGGGGGCGACTACACCGGGGAGCTGTTTTTT
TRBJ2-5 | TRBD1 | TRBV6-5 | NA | CASSYDRAETQYF | TGTGCCAGCAGTTACGACAGGGCGGAGACCCAGTACTTC
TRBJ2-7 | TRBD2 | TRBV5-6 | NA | CASSLALVSGTYEQYF | TGTGCCAGCAGCTTGGCACTTGTTAGCGGGACCTACGAGCAGTACTTC
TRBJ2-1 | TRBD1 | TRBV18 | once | CASSPGQGDEQFF | TGTGCCAGCTCACCGGGACAGGGCGATGAGCAGTTCTTC
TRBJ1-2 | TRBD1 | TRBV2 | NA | CASSEGRTGRRTANYGYTF | TGTGCCAGCAGTGAAGGAAGGACAGGGCGTCGTACAGCTAACTATGGCTACACCTTC
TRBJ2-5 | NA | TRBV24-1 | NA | CATSDPNRFEETQYF | TGTGCCACCAGTGACCCGAACAGGTTCGAAGAGACCCAGTACTTC
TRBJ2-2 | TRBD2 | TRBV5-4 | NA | CASSLGGLAGGLTGELFF | TGTGCCAGCAGCTTGGGAGGCCTAGCGGGGGGGCTCACCGGGGAGCTGTTTTTT
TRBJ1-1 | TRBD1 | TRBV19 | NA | CASSITGGFTEAFF | TGTGCCAGTAGTATTACAGGGGGATTTACTGAAGCTTTCTTT
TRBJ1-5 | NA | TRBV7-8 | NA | CASSLAPGGNNQPQHF | TGTGCCAGCAGCTTAGCGCCAGGAGGGAACAATCAGCCCCAGCATTTT
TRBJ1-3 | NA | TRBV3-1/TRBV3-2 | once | CATQPRGGKTIYF | TGTGCCACACAACCAAGGGGGGGAAAGACCATATATTTT
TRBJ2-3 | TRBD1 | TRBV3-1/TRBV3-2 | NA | CASSQGQGNTDTQYF | TGTGCCAGCAGCCAAGGACAGGGCAACACAGATACGCAGTATTTT
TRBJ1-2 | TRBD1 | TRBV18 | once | CASSPRDRGDGYTF | TGTGCCAGCTCACCGAGGGACAGGGGGGATGGCTACACCTTC
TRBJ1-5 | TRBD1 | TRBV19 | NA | CASTGTGLNQPQHF | TGTGCCAGTACCGGGACAGGCCTCAATCAGCCCCAGCATTTT
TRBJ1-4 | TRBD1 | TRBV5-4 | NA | CASSLMDRSGEKLFF | TGTGCCAGCAGCCTGATGGACAGGTCTGGGGAAAAACTGTTTTTT
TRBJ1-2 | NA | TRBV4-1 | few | CASSQAEGKSYGYTF | TGCGCCAGCAGCCAAGCAGAGGGAAAATCCTATGGCTACACCTTC
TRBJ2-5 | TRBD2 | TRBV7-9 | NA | CASSFGLAGGSRGETQYF | TGTGCCAGCAGCTTCGGACTAGCGGGAGGGAGTCGTGGAGAGACCCAGTACTTC
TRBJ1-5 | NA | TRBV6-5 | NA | CASSYSNPGSNQPQHF | TGTGCCAGCAGTTACTCGAACCCGGGGAGCAATCAGCCCCAGCATTTT
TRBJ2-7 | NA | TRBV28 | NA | CASSFLSSYEQYF | TGTGCCAGCAGTTTTCTTTCCTCCTACGAGCAGTACTTC
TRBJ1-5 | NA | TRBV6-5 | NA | CASKDSHYSNQPQHF | TGTGCCAGCAAGGACAGCCATTATAGCAATCAGCCCCAGCATTTT
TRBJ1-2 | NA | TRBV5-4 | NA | CASSFSVGHGNYGYTF | TGTGCCAGCAGCTTTAGCGTTGGCCATGGAAACTATGGCTACACCTTC
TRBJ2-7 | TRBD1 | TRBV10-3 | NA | CAISPDRADEQYF | TGTGCCATCAGCCCGGACAGGGCCGACGAGCAGTACTTC
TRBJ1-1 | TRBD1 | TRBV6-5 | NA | CASSYFGQGNTEAFF | TGTGCCAGCAGTTACTTCGGACAGGGGAACACTGAAGCTTTCTTT
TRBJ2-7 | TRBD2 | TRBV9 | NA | CASSPGTSGVYEQYF | TGTGCCAGCAGCCCCGGGACTAGCGGGGTCTACGAGCAGTACTTC
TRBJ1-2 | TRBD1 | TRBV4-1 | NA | CASSRKPLIMDRDNYGYTF | TGCGCCAGCAGCCGAAAACCCCTAATCATGGACAGGGATAACTATGGCTACACCTTC
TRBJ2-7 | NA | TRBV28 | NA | CASSRRGGWTYEQYF | TGTGCCAGCAGTAGGAGGGGAGGATGGACCTACGAGCAGTACTTC
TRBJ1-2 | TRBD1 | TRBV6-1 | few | CASSERTGANYGYTF | TGTGCCAGCAGTGAAAGGACAGGGGCTAACTATGGCTACACCTTC
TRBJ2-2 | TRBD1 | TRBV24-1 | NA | CATSENRGDRDGTGELFF | TGTGCCACCAGTGAAAATAGGGGGGACAGGGACGGAACCGGGGAGCTGTTTTTT
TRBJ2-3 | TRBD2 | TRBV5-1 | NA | CASSLTSGYTDTQYF | TGCGCCAGCAGCTTAACTAGCGGATACACAGATACGCAGTATTTT
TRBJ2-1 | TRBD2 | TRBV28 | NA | CASSSSSLAGMFPFF | TGTGCCAGCAGTTCCTCATCACTAGCGGGAATGTTCCCGTTCTTC